The 8 T cell receptor beta chains presented below share a single source sample, sequenced in a study of blood T cell repertoires in COVID-19. Profiling relied on immunoSEQ multiplex PCR, and the TCRdb table lists in-frame clones only, not all of them. The sample lists just over 300,000 clones; 75% to 90% were seen once. Source material: PBMCs or T cells enriched from blood (not recorded which). These receptors originate from a man aged 25-45 years who had recovered from COVID-19.

This clone was seen once. J is TRBJ2-5 and V is TRBV6-5; 7 bases line up with TRBD2. The J segment lost 2 bases and the V segment lost 8 bases, leaving 8 bases of the junction unmatched. Germline V gene lookup returns CDR1 MNHEY and CDR2 SVGAGI. The CDR3 is 14 residues long. CDR3 sequence reads: CASEGGGGQETQYF. CDR3 sequence (DNA): TGTGCCAGCGAGGGCGGGGGAGGACAAGAGACCCAGTACTTC.

This clone was detected only a few times. The genes are TRBV2 and TRBJ2-7; 7 bases match TRBD1. Trimming cost V 6 bases and J 4 bases; bases outside gene matches: 6. This CDR3 contains 13 residues. Germline values: CDR1 SNHLY, CDR2 FYNNEI. Here the CDR3 DNA reads TGTGCCAGCAGGAGACAGGGACGATACGAGCAGTACTTC. Translation gives CASRRQGRYEQYF.

V is TRBV6-2 or TRBV6-3 and J is TRBJ1-2; possibly TRBD1 for D (6 bases). The CDR3 contains 14 residues. The ends were cut back, 0 bases at V and 6 bases at J, with 11 bases in the middle. Germline lookup yields CDR1 MNHEY and CDR2 SVGEGT. Here the CDR3 reads CASSYSTSGDGYTF. CDR3 in DNA: TGTGCCAGCAGTTACTCGACTTCAGGGGATGGCTACACCTTC.

J is TRBJ2-2 and V is TRBV30, with D perhaps TRBD2 (7 bases). The V end was cut by 3 bases, the J end by 9 bases, with 17 bases between. Germline loops: CDR1 GTSNPN, CDR2 SVGIG (reference sequence). The CDR3 contains 14 residues. The CDR3 DNA is TGTGCCTGGAGGAGAGGGGGGGCCAGCAGGGAGCTGTTTTTT. Translation: CAWRRGGASRELFF. The whole variable domain, remainder taken from reference TRBV30 and TRBJ2-2, is SQTIHQWPATLVQPVGSPLSLECTVEGTSNPNLYWYRQAAGRGLQLLFYSVGIGQISSEVPQNLSASRPQDRQFILSSKKLLLSDSGFYLCAWRRGGASRELFFGEGSRLTVL.

CDR3 in amino acids: CASRVPGTGDHEQYF. DNA for the CDR3: TGTGCCAGCAGGGTTCCCGGGACAGGGGACCACGAGCAGTACTTC. This chain joins TRBV27 and TRBJ2-7; 10 nucleotides agree with TRBD1. CDR3 length: 15 amino acids. The V and J ends lost 6 bases and 5 bases, in that order; junction bases with no gene match: 10. Germline-derived CDR1 and CDR2 are MNHEY and SMNVEV (reference sequence).

The chain uses TRBV6-5 and TRBJ1-3; possible D gene TRBD1, 6 bases. Looked up from germline, CDR1 is MNHEY and CDR2 is SVGAGI. Trimming cost V 5 bases and J 4 bases, with 9 bases left between them. The CDR3 is 13 amino acids. As DNA, the CDR3 is TGTGCCAGCAGTCGGACAGTCGGAAACACCATATATTTT. Its protein product is CASSRTVGNTIYF.

This chain connects TRBV7-8 to TRBJ1-4; D is uncertain. Germline-derived CDR1 and CDR2 are SGHVS and FQNEAQ. V gave up 5 bases and J gave up 10 bases, with 20 bases separating them. The CDR3 contains 15 residues. The chain's CDR3 is CASSDPGVGVGKLFF. The DNA for the CDR3 is TGTGCCAGCAGCGACCCGGGCGTCGGGGTCGGAAAACTGTTTTTT.

The CDR3 reads CASSSAGAYEQYF. The CDR3 nucleotides are TGTGCCAGCAGCTCGGCGGGGGCCTACGAGCAGTACTTC. This rearrangement joins TRBV7-9 to TRBJ2-7; 7 nucleotides match TRBD2. The germline CDR1 and CDR2 sequences are SEHNR and FQNEAQ (reference sequence). V lost 4 bases, J lost 2 bases, and 2 bases stayed unmatched. This CDR3 has 13 residues.